These T cell receptor beta chains were read from a single sample in a study of glioma-infiltrating T cells. TCRdb re-called the multiplex PCR reads through MiXCR, storing one row per CDR3 protein. Of about 180,000 distinct CDR3 sequences listed, around 40% are singletons. Sequenced material: glioma tissue, nonneoplastic brain tissue, or PBMCs (not recorded which). The receptors shown here come from a human donor with low-grade glioma or glioblastoma, undergoing nonglioma brain surgery, or in good health (not recorded which). CDR3s include the opening cysteine and the closing phenylalanine or tryptophan. The D gene is left open where the match is weak. Clone size is shown for a subset of rows, as once, few, many or a class of expanded clone.

clone size | J gene | CDR3 length | V gene | D gene | CDR3 DNA | CDR3 protein
many | TRBJ2-4 | 16 | TRBV6-1 | NA | TGTGCCAGCACATCGAGCGGGAACAGGGACCAAAACATTCAGTACTTC | CASTSSGNRDQNIQYF
few | TRBJ2-1 | 16 | TRBV11-2 | NA | TGTGCCAGCAGCTCTCTCCGGGGACACTCCTACAATGAGCAGTTCTTC | CASSSLRGHSYNEQFF
once | TRBJ2-1 | 15 | TRBV27 | NA | TGTGCCAGCAGTTTAGGCCCTAGCGTAAACAATGAGCAGTTCTTC | CASSLGPSVNNEQFF
many | TRBJ1-2 | 14 | TRBV19 | NA | TGTGCCAGTAGTCCTCGGGGCTCTAACTATGGCTACACCTTC | CASSPRGSNYGYTF
NA | TRBJ2-6 | 17 | TRBV7-9 | NA | TGTGCCAGCGATGTTCTTAGGCGGCCGTCTGGGGCCAACGTCCTGACTTTC | CASDVLRRPSGANVLTF
NA | TRBJ2-3 | 14 | TRBV29-1 | NA | TGCAGCGTTGCCCTTGGGCAGCGCACAGATACGCAGTATTTT | CSVALGQRTDTQYF
NA | TRBJ2-1 | 15 | TRBV3-1 | NA | TGTGCCAGCAGCCAAGGGTACGACGGGTCCAATGAGCAGTTCTTC | CASSQGYDGSNEQFF
NA | TRBJ2-5 | 11 | TRBV20-1 | NA | TGCAGTGCTAAACACCAAGATACCCAGTACTTC | CSAKHQDTQYF
many | TRBJ2-3 | 15 | TRBV5-1 | TRBD1 | TGCGCCAGCAGCCCTTACAGGGGCCTCACAGATACGCAGTATTTT | CASSPYRGLTDTQYF
many | TRBJ2-1 | 17 | TRBV20-1 | TRBD2 | TGCAGTGCTAGAGATGTGGCAAGCGGGATAGAAAACAATGAGCAGTTCTTC | CSARDVASGIENNEQFF
few | TRBJ2-5 | 15 | TRBV2 | NA | TGTGCCAGCAGTGAAGTCGGGCCAGTACAAGAGACCCAGTACTTC | CASSEVGPVQETQYF
NA | TRBJ2-7 | 13 | TRBV11-2 | TRBD1 | TGTGCCAGCAGCACACAGGGGGCGGCCGAGCAGTACTTC | CASSTQGAAEQYF
many | TRBJ2-3 | 16 | TRBV6-6 | NA | TGTGCCAGCAGTTACGGGTGGACTCCCTCGACGGATACGCAGTATTTT | CASSYGWTPSTDTQYF
many | TRBJ1-4 | 13 | TRBV7-9 | NA | TGTGCCAGCAGCTCGAGTTCGGATGAAAAACTGTTTTTT | CASSSSSDEKLFF
NA | TRBJ2-3 | 17 | TRBV7-2 | TRBD2 | TGTGCCAGCAGCTTAAGTCGGCTAGCGGGACCGACATATACGCAGTATTTT | CASSLSRLAGPTYTQYF
few | TRBJ1-1 | 15 | TRBV9 | TRBD1 | TGTGCCAGCAGCGTAGACGGACAGGGGAACACTGAAGCTTTCTTT | CASSVDGQGNTEAFF
NA | TRBJ2-2 | 15 | TRBV7-6 | TRBD2 | TGTGCCAGCAGCTGGACTAGCGGGAGTACCGGGGAGCTGTTTTTT | CASSWTSGSTGELFF
NA | TRBJ2-2 | 13 | TRBV7-3 | NA | TGTGCCAGCAGCTTAAGTCGCACCGGGGGGCTGTTTTTT | CASSLSRTGGLFF
many | TRBJ2-2 | 16 | TRBV6-1 | TRBD2 | TGTGCCAGCAGATCCGGACTAGCGGGAGACACCGGGGAGCTGTTTTTT | CASRSGLAGDTGELFF
NA | TRBJ2-5 | 12 | TRBV12-3/TRBV12-4 | NA | TGTGCCAGCAGTTCTGGCTTTGAGACCCAGTACTTC | CASSSGFETQYF
once | TRBJ2-3 | 12 | TRBV11-2 | NA | TGTGCCAGCAGATTAGGGCTAGTTACGAGGTATTTT | CASRLGLVTRYF